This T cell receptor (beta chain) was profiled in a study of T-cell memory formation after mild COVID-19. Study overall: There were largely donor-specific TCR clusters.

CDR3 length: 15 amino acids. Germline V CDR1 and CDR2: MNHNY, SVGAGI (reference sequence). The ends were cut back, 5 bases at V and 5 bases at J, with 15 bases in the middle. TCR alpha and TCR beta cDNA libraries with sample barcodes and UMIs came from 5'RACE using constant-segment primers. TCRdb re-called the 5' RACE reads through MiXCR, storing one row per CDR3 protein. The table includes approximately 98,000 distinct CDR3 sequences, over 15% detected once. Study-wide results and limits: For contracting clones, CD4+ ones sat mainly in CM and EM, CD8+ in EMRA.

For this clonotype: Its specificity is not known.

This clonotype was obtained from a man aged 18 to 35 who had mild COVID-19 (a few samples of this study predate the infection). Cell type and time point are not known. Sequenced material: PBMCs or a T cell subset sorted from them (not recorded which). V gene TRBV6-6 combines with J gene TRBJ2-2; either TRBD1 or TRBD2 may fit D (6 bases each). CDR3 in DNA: TGTGCCAGCAGTCCGGGGCAGGGGAGGACCGGGGAGCTGTTTTTT. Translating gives CASSPGQGRTGELFF.